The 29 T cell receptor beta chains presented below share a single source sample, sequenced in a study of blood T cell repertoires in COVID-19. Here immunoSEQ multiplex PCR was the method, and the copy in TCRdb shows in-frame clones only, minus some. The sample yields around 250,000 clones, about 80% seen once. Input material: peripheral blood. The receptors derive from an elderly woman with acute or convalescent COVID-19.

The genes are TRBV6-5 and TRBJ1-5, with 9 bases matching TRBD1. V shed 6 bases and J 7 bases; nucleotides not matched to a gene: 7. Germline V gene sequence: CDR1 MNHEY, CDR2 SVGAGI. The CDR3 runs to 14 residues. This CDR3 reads CASRSGTGIQPQHF. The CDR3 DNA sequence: TGTGCCAGCAGATCCGGGACAGGGATCCAGCCCCAGCATTTT.

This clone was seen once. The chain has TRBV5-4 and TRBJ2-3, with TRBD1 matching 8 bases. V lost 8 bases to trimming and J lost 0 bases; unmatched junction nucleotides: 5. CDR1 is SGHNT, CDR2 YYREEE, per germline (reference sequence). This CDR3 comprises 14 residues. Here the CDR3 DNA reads TGTGCCAGTCGCAGGGGGCCTAGCACAGATACGCAGTATTTT. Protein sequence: CASRRGPSTDTQYF. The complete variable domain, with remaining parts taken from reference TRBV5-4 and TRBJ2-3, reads ETGVTQSPTHLIKTRGQQVTLRCSSQSGHNTVSWYQQALGQGPQFIFQYYREEENGRGNFPPRFSGLQFPNYSSELNVNALELDDSALYLCASRRGPSTDTQYFGPGTRLTVL.

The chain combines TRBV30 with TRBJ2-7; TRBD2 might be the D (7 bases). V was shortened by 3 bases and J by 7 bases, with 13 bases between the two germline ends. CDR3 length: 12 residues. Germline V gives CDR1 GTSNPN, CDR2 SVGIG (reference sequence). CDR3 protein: CAWRGGALEQYF. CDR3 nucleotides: TGTGCCTGGAGGGGGGGGGCGCTGGAGCAGTACTTC.

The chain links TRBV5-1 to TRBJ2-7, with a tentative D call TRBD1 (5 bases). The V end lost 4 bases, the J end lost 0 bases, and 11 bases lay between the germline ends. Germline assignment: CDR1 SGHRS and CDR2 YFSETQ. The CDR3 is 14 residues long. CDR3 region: CASSHRLSSYEQYF. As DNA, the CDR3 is TGCGCCAGCAGCCACAGGTTGAGCTCCTACGAGCAGTACTTC.

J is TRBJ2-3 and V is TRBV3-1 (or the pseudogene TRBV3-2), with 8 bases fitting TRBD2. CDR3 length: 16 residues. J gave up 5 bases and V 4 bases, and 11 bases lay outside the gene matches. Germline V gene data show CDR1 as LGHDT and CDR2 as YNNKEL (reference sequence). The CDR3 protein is CASSLRGAGVIDTQYF. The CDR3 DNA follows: TGTGCCAGCAGCCTCCGGGGAGCGGGGGTGATAGATACGCAGTATTTT.

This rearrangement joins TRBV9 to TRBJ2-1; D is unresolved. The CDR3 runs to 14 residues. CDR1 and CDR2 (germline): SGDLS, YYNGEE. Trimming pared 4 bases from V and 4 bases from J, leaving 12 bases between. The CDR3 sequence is CASSPPAAYNEQFF. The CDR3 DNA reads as TGTGCCAGCAGCCCCCCGGCAGCGTACAATGAGCAGTTCTTC.

CDR3 region: CASSPGSGNTIYF. CDR3 DNA: TGTGCCAGCAGCCCGGGCTCTGGAAACACCATATATTTT. The chain is built from TRBV12-3 or TRBV12-4 and TRBJ1-3; no clear D. Trimming removed 6 bases at V and 0 bases at J, with 6 bases between. CDR3 size: 13 residues.

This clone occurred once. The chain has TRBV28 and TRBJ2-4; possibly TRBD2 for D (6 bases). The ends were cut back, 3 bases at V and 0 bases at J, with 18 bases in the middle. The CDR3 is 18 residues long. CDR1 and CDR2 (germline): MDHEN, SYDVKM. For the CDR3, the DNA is TGTGCCAGCAGTTTTACCACTGGGGGGAGGAGAGCCAAAAACATTCAGTACTTC. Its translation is CASSFTTGGRRAKNIQYF.

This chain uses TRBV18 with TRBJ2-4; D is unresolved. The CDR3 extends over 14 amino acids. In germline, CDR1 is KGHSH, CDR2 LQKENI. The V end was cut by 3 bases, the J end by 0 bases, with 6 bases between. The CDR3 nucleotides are TGTGCCAGCTCACCGAGCGTAGCCAAAAACATTCAGTACTTC. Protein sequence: CASSPSVAKNIQYF. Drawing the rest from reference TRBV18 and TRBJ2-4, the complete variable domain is NAGVMQNPRHLVRRRGQEARLRCSPMKGHSHVYWYRQLPEEGLKFMVYLQKENIIDESGMPKERFSAEFPKEGPSILRIQQVVRGDSAAYFCASSPSVAKNIQYFGAGTRLSVL.

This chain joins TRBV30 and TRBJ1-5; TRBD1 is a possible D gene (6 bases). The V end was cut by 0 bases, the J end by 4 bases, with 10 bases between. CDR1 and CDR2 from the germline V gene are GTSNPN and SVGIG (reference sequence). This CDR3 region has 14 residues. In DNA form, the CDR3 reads TGTGCCTGGAGTGTAGGGCAGGGGAATCAGCCCCAGCATTTT. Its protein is CAWSVGQGNQPQHF.

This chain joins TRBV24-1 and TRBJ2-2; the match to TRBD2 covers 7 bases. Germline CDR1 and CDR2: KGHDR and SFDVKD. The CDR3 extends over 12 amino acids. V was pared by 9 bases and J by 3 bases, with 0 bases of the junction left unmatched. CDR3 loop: CATAGDTGELFF. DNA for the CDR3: TGTGCCACCGCGGGGGACACCGGGGAGCTGTTTTTT.

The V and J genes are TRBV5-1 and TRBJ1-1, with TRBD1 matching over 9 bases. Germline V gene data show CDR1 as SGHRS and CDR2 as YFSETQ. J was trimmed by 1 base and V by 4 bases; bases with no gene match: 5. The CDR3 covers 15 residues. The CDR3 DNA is TGCGCCAGCAGCGTGACAGGGGGGGAGAACACTGAAGCTTTCTTT. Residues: CASSVTGGENTEAFF.

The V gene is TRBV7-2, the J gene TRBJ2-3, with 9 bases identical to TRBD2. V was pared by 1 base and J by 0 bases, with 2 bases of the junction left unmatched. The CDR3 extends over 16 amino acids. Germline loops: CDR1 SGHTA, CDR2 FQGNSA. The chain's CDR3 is CASSLVGLASTDTQYF. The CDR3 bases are TGTGCCAGCAGCTTAGTAGGACTAGCGAGCACAGATACGCAGTATTTT.

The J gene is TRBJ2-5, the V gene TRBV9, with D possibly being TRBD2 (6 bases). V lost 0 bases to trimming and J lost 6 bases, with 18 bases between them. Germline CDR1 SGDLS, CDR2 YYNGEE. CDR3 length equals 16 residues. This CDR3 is CASSVGLGIGGQTQYF. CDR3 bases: TGTGCCAGCAGCGTAGGTTTAGGGATCGGAGGGCAGACCCAGTACTTC.

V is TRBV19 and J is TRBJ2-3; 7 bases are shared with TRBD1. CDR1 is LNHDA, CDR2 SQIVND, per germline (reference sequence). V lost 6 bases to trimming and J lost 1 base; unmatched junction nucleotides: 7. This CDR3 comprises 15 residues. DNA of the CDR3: TGTGCCAGTAGGCCAGGGGGATGGGGCACAGATACGCAGTATTTT. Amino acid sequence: CASRPGGWGTDTQYF.

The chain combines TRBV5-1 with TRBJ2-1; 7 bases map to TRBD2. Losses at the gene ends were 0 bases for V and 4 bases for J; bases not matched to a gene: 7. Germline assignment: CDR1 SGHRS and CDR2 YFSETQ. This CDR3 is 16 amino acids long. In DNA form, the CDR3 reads TGCGCCAGCAGCTTGGGCTCCAGCGGGGAGTACAATGAGCAGTTCTTC. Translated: CASSLGSSGEYNEQFF.

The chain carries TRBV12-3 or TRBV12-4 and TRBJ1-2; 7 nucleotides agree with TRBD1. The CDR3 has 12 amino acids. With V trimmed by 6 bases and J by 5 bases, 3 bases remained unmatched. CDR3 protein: CASRNRGYGYTF. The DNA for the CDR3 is TGTGCCAGCAGGAACAGGGGTTATGGCTACACCTTC.

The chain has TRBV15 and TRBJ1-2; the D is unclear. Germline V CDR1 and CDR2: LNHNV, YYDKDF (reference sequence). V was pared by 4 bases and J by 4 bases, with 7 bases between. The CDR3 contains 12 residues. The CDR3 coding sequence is TGTGCCACCAGCAACAGCATCTATGGCTACACCTTC. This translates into CATSNSIYGYTF.

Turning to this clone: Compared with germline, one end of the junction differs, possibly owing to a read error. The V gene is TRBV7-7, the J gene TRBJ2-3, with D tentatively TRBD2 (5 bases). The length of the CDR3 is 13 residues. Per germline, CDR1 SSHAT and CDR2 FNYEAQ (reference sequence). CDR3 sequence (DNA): TGTGCTAGCAGCTTAACACTAGCAGATACGCAGTATTTT. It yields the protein CASSLTLADTQYF. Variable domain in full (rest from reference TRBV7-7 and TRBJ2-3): GAGVSQSPRYKVTKRGQDVTLRCDPISSHATLYWYQQALGQGPEFLTYFNYEAQPDKSGLPSDRFSAERPEGSISTLTIQRTEQRDSAMYRCASSLTLADTQYFGPGTRLTVL.

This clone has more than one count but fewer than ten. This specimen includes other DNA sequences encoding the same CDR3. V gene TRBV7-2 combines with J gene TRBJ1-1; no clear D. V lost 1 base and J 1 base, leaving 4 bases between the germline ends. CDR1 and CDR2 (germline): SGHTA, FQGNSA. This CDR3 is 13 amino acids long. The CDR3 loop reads CASSLGQNTEAFF. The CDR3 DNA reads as TGTGCCAGCAGCTTAGGACAGAACACTGAAGCTTTCTTT.

CDR3 DNA sequence: TGTGCCAGCAGCTTAAGGGCCGGGACAGGGGGCTCCAACACCATATATTTT. Its protein product is CASSLRAGTGGSNTIYF. V usage is TRBV3-1 (or the pseudogene TRBV3-2) and J usage is TRBJ1-3; the match to TRBD1 covers 12 bases. Germline V gene sequence: CDR1 LGHDT, CDR2 YNNKEL (reference sequence). This CDR3 region has 17 residues. The trim removed 5 bases at V and 7 bases at J, leaving 12 bases unmatched.

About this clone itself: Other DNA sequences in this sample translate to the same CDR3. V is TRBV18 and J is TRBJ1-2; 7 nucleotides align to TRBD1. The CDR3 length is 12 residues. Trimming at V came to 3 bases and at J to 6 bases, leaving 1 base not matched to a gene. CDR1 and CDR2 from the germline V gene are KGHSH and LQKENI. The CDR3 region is CASSPGQHGYTF. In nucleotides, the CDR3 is TGTGCCAGCTCACCGGGACAGCATGGCTACACCTTC.

This chain's CDR3 is CASSSTSGSVARNTIYF. The CDR3 DNA follows: TGTGCCAGCAGCTCGACGTCAGGGTCAGTCGCGCGCAACACCATATATTTT. This sequence joins TRBV9 and TRBJ1-3; TRBD1 might be the D (5 bases). Looked up from germline, CDR1 is SGDLS and CDR2 is YYNGEE. CDR3 length: 17 amino acids. The ends were cut back, 4 bases at V and 7 bases at J, with 24 bases in the middle.

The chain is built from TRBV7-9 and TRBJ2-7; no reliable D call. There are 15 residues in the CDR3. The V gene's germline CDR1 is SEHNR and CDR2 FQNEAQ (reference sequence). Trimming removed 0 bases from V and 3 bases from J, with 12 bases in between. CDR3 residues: CASSLAVVGVYEQYF. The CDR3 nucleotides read TGTGCCAGCAGCTTAGCGGTGGTCGGAGTCTACGAGCAGTACTTC.

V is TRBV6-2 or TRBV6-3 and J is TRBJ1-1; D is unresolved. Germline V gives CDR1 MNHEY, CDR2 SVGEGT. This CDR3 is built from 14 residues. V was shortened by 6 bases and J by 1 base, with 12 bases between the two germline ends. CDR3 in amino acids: CASSPTMSNTEAFF. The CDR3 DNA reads TGTGCCAGCAGCCCGACAATGTCGAACACTGAAGCTTTCTTT.

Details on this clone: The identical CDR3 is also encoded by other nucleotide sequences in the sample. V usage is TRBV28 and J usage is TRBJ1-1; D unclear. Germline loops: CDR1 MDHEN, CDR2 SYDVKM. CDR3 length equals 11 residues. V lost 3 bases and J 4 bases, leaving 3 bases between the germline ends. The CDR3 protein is CASSLATEAFF. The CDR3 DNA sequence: TGTGCCAGCAGTTTGGCCACTGAAGCTTTCTTT.

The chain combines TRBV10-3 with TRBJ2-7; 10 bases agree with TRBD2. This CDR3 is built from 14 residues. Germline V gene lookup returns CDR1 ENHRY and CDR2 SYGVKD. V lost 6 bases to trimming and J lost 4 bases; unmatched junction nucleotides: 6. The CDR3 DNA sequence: TGTGCCATCAGCGAGCGGGGGGGCTTGTACGAGCAGTACTTC. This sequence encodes CAISERGGLYEQYF.

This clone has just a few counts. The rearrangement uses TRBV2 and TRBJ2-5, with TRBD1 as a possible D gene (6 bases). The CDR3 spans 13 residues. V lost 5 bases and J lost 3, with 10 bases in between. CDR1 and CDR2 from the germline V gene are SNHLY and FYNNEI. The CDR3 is CASSWGPEETQYF. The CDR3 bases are TGTGCCAGCAGTTGGGGGCCCGAAGAGACCCAGTACTTC.

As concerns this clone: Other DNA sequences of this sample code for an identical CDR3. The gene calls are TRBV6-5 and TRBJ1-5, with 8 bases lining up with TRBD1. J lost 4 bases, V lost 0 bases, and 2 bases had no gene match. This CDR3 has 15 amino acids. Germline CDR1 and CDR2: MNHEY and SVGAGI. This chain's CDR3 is CASSYSGQGNQPQHF. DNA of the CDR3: TGTGCCAGCAGTTACTCAGGACAGGGAAATCAGCCCCAGCATTTT.